These T cell receptor beta chains were read from a single sample in a study of T-cell memory formation after mild COVID-19. TCRdb itself ran the 5' RACE reads through MiXCR, one entry per CDR3 protein. This sample yields fewer than 700,000 distinct CDR3 sequences, of which more than 15% are seen a single time; around 12% belongs to the top ten. The material sequenced was PBMCs or a T cell subset sorted from them (not recorded which). Receptor source: an adult woman who had mild COVID-19 (a few samples of this study predate the infection). Cell type and time point are not known. Each CDR3 is given without its conserved first and last residue. Clone size, where shown, is once, few, many, or a class for clones that have expanded.

few	TRBV24-1	ATSDRTPNEQF
NA	TRBV30	AWTLGGATEAF
NA	TRBV6-2/TRBV6-3	ASSYAGSPEQF
few	TRBV7-9	ASSLAFPGRGGAWETQY
few	TRBV12-3/TRBV12-4	ASKPGPLEYEQY
NA	TRBV7-8	ASSPPVLYYEQY
few	TRBV7-9	ASSLDPLVGGTFDNEQF
few	TRBV5-1	ASSLEGSEY
NA	TRBV24-1	ATSDGGRGSNQPQH
few	TRBV7-6	ASSLVTGFQGQETQY
few	TRBV7-9	ASSAPGQGPSQPQH
few	TRBV11-2	ASSLGVAGGGETQY
few	TRBV5-4	ASSFAVGNEQY
few	TRBV27	ASSRQGYSYEQY
NA	TRBV19	ASATERNQPQH
NA	TRBV18	ASSPVEGWATPYGYT
few	TRBV6-5	ASRIADQETQY
NA	TRBV12-3/TRBV12-4	ASYGGTKGWDGYT
many	TRBV7-8	ASSTRTSGGIYNEQF
many	TRBV12-3/TRBV12-4	ASSLGPYNEQF
NA	TRBV12-5	ASVSARDSSYNEQF
few	TRBV4-3	ASSQDGTSIYEQY
NA	TRBV2	ASSEQQGADRYTEAF
once	TRBV11-3	ASSYRGGLAGNEQY
NA	TRBV7-9	ASSLWSRSLGNTIY
NA	TRBV5-4	ASSYTSGGAVWADTQY
NA	TRBV6-1	ASSGLAGTTDTQY